The clone carrying this T cell receptor beta chain was seen a handful of times. Its specificity is not known. This sample was included in a study of beta chain features in type 1 diabetes. Study-wide context: No age, gender or cell yield differences were seen between patients and healthy donors. The study, taken as a whole, reports: Researchers could not determine here whether HLA type influences TCRB rearrangement. Diminished insertions and augmented deletions at VDJ junctions characterized type 1 diabetes patients. Within patients, naive, central memory and Treg TCRB repertoires seemed more similar than within healthy donors. Moderately but significantly shorter TCRB CDR3s were found in Type 1 diabetes patients in all four CD4+ subsets.

Of the isolated RNA, all was reverse transcribed, and so the sequenced material was expressed TCRB transcripts. The data were produced by immunoSEQ multiplex PCR, yet TCRdb's version contains in-frame clones alone and is incomplete. The table lists 640,000 or so clones, about 14% of them singletons. This CDR3 comprises 15 residues. V lost 1 base and J lost 2, with 9 bases in between. The V gene's germline CDR1 is SGHRS and CDR2 YFSETQ. The rearrangement joins TRBV5-1 to TRBJ2-2, with D unresolved. The sample consisted of naive CD4+ T cells from blood. This sequence was found in a man aged 18 to 35 with type 1 diabetes. CDR3 DNA sequence: TGCGCCAGCAGCTTGATGGCGGTTAACACCGGGGAGCTGTTTTTT. It specifies CASSLMAVNTGELFF.